These T cell receptor beta chains were read from a single sample in a study of long-term antiretroviral therapy in people with HIV. Measured with immunoSEQ multiplex PCR; TCRdb has only the in-frame clones, and not every one. The sample has approximately 29,000 clones; about 90% are singletons. This specimen was unsorted PBMCs, taken 1.1 years after starting antiretroviral therapy. Receptors originate from a man aged 18 to 30 with HIV. Both conserved end residues are part of each CDR3. Each record gives: J gene, D gene, V gene, clone size, CDR3 DNA, CDR3 protein. D genes are given only for firm matches. Clone size, where shown, is once, few, many, or a class for clones that have expanded.

J gene: TRBJ2-1
D gene: .
V gene: TRBV9
clone size: .
CDR3 DNA: TGTGCCAGCAGCGTCGGGTCCTACAATGAGCAGTTCTTC
CDR3 protein: CASSVGSYNEQFF

J gene: TRBJ1-2
D gene: .
V gene: TRBV5-4
clone size: .
CDR3 DNA: TGTGCCAGCAGCCACCCGGGGGAGAACTATGGCTACACCTTC
CDR3 protein: CASSHPGENYGYTF

J gene: TRBJ1-1
D gene: .
V gene: TRBV7-9
clone size: .
CDR3 DNA: TGTGCCAGCAGCCAAAGACAGGCCTTGGAGTATGAAGCTTTCTTT
CDR3 protein: CASSQRQALEYEAFF

J gene: TRBJ1-5
D gene: .
V gene: TRBV4-2
clone size: .
CDR3 DNA: TGTGCCAGCAGCGCAGCCCGGGTCGGTCAGCCCCAGCATTTT
CDR3 protein: CASSAARVGQPQHF

J gene: TRBJ2-7
D gene: TRBD1
V gene: TRBV11-2
clone size: .
CDR3 DNA: TGTGCCAGCAGCCGCCTCGACAGGGCCTACGAGCAGTACTTC
CDR3 protein: CASSRLDRAYEQYF

J gene: TRBJ1-2
D gene: .
V gene: TRBV10-3
clone size: .
CDR3 DNA: TGTGCCATCAGCGACTATGGAGCTAACTATGGCTACACCTTC
CDR3 protein: CAISDYGANYGYTF

J gene: TRBJ1-5
D gene: .
V gene: TRBV2
clone size: .
CDR3 DNA: TGTGCCAGCAGTGGTGTAAGGGCCGGGCAGCCCCAGCATTTT
CDR3 protein: CASSGVRAGQPQHF

J gene: TRBJ1-4
D gene: .
V gene: TRBV7-9
clone size: once
CDR3 DNA: TGTGCCAGCAGCTTCACCGAGGGGGAAACTAATGAAAAACTGTTTTTT
CDR3 protein: CASSFTEGETNEKLFF

J gene: TRBJ2-3
D gene: .
V gene: TRBV10-1
clone size: .
CDR3 DNA: TGCGCCAGCAGTGATGGTGGGGGGACAGATACGCAGTATTTT
CDR3 protein: CASSDGGGTDTQYF

J gene: TRBJ1-5
D gene: .
V gene: TRBV6-1
clone size: few
CDR3 DNA: TGTGCCAGCCAGGAGACCTATAGCAATCAGCCCCAGCATTTT
CDR3 protein: CASQETYSNQPQHF

J gene: TRBJ2-5
D gene: TRBD2
V gene: TRBV11-2
clone size: .
CDR3 DNA: TGTGCCAGCAGCTTAGAGTCGTCTAGCGGGGTAGAGACCCAGTACTTC
CDR3 protein: CASSLESSSGVETQYF

J gene: TRBJ1-4
D gene: TRBD1
V gene: TRBV30
clone size: .
CDR3 DNA: TGTGCCGGACGGGACAGTGGCGAAAAACTGTTTTTT
CDR3 protein: CAGRDSGEKLFF

J gene: TRBJ2-7
D gene: .
V gene: TRBV5-6
clone size: .
CDR3 DNA: TGTGCCAGCAGCTTAACACAGACCTACGAGCAGTACTTC
CDR3 protein: CASSLTQTYEQYF

J gene: TRBJ1-5
D gene: .
V gene: TRBV30
clone size: .
CDR3 DNA: TGTGCCTGGAGTGTTATGGGGTTAGGGAATCAGCCCCAGCATTTT
CDR3 protein: CAWSVMGLGNQPQHF

J gene: TRBJ1-2
D gene: TRBD1
V gene: TRBV4-1
clone size: .
CDR3 DNA: TGCGCCAGCAGCCAAAGGACAGGGACTATGGGCTACACCTTC
CDR3 protein: CASSQRTGTMGYTF

J gene: TRBJ1-1
D gene: .
V gene: TRBV18
clone size: .
CDR3 DNA: TGTGCCAGCTCACCAATCCAGGCGAACACTGAAGCTTTCTTT
CDR3 protein: CASSPIQANTEAFF

J gene: TRBJ1-5
D gene: TRBD1
V gene: TRBV2
clone size: .
CDR3 DNA: TGTGCCAGCAGTGAAATGGGGACAGGGCTCAATCAGCCCCAGCATTTT
CDR3 protein: CASSEMGTGLNQPQHF

J gene: TRBJ2-7
D gene: .
V gene: TRBV10-3
clone size: once
CDR3 DNA: TGTGCCATCAGTGACAACTACGAGCAGTACTTC
CDR3 protein: CAISDNYEQYF

J gene: TRBJ2-4
D gene: .
V gene: TRBV7-2
clone size: .
CDR3 DNA: TGTGCCAGCAGCTTTGGGGAACGAAACATTCAGTACTTC
CDR3 protein: CASSFGERNIQYF

J gene: TRBJ2-7
D gene: TRBD2
V gene: TRBV5-1
clone size: .
CDR3 DNA: TGCGCCAGCAGCCCCCTGCCGGGAGGGCCCTCCTACGAGCAGTACTTC
CDR3 protein: CASSPLPGGPSYEQYF

J gene: TRBJ2-1
D gene: TRBD2
V gene: TRBV30
clone size: .
CDR3 DNA: TGTGCCTGGAGTTCGCTAGCGGGGGTCAATGAGCAGTTCTTC
CDR3 protein: CAWSSLAGVNEQFF

J gene: TRBJ2-2
D gene: TRBD1
V gene: TRBV7-9
clone size: .
CDR3 DNA: TGTGCCAGCAGCTCCTTCAGGGGGCGAGACACCGGGGAGCTGTTTTTT
CDR3 protein: CASSSFRGRDTGELFF

J gene: TRBJ1-2
D gene: TRBD1
V gene: TRBV19
clone size: .
CDR3 DNA: TGTGCCAGTAGTCCCGAGGACAGGTCCAGAGGCTACACCTTC
CDR3 protein: CASSPEDRSRGYTF

J gene: TRBJ2-5
D gene: .
V gene: TRBV9
clone size: once
CDR3 DNA: TGTGCCAGCAGCCTAGGGTCGGAAGAGACCCAGTACTTC
CDR3 protein: CASSLGSEETQYF